This is a list of T cell receptor beta chains from one sample in a study of shared T cell receptors in the human thymus. The table came from immunoSEQ multiplex PCR; TCRdb's copy has only in-frame clones and leaves some out. The sample lists hundreds of thousands of clones, around 87% occurring once. The same data also went into a second study, on human thymus T cells.

The specimen sequenced was thymocytes. These receptors were collected from a boy in the first two years of life with a congenital heart defect. The CDR3 runs from the conserved cysteine through the conserved F or W. A D gene is named only where the DNA matches it firmly. Rows give clone size only sometimes, using once, few, many, or a class for an expanded clone.

d_gene,v_gene,j_gene,abundance,CDR3nt,CDR3aa
.,TRBV5-1,TRBJ2-3,.,TGCGCCAGCAGCTTCTCGGACAGAGGGCGCACAGATACGCAGTATTTT,CASSFSDRGRTDTQYF
.,TRBV27,TRBJ2-7,.,TGTGCCAGCAGAGCTCTAAACAGACCCGAGCAGTACTTC,CASRALNRPEQYF
.,TRBV7-6,TRBJ2-5,.,TGTGCCAGCAGCTTAGTGGACAGACGGCGGGAGACCCAGTACTTC,CASSLVDRRRETQYF
.,TRBV28,TRBJ2-3,.,TGTGCCAGCAGTATTAGCGGCCCTCGCACAGATACGCAGTATTTT,CASSISGPRTDTQYF
.,TRBV7-9,TRBJ1-4,.,TGTGCCAGCAGCTCAGGACAGCCTACTAATGAAAAACTGTTTTTT,CASSSGQPTNEKLFF
.,TRBV29-1,TRBJ2-2,once,TGCAGCGTTGTATCTAGCACCGGGGAGCTGTTTTTT,CSVVSSTGELFF
.,TRBV11-2,TRBJ2-7,.,TGTGCCCCCCTGTGTCTTGCACAACCCCTTTACGAGCAGTACTTC,CAPLCLAQPLYEQYF
TRBD1,TRBV6-5,TRBJ1-1,.,TGTGCCAGCAGTTACAGACAGGGAGGTTTAACTGAAGCTTTCTTT,CASSYRQGGLTEAFF
.,TRBV5-4,TRBJ2-7,.,TGTGCCAGCCAGTTGGGCAGGGTATCCGACGAGCAGTACTTC,CASQLGRVSDEQYF
.,TRBV28,TRBJ1-5,.,TGTGCCAGCAGTTTATGGGGCGTTAGCAATCAGCCCCAGCATTTT,CASSLWGVSNQPQHF
TRBD2,TRBV5-6,TRBJ2-5,.,TGTGCCAGCAGCGATCGGACTAGCAAGTACCAAGAGACCCAGTACTTC,CASSDRTSKYQETQYF
TRBD1,TRBV15,TRBJ1-5,few,TGTGCCACCAGCAGGCCGGGACAGGGGAACAATCAGCCCCAGCATTTT,CATSRPGQGNNQPQHF
TRBD2,TRBV4-3,TRBJ2-7,.,TGCGCCAGCAGCCAAGAGTCCCCACTAGCGGCCCTGAGCTCCTACGAGCAGTACTTC,CASSQESPLAALSSYEQYF
TRBD1,TRBV7-2,TRBJ2-7,.,TGTGCCAGCAGCCTCGGACAGGGGAAGTACTTC,CASSLGQGKYF
.,TRBV18,TRBJ2-6,.,TGTGCCAGCTCAGCCTCTGGGGCCAACGTCCTGCCTTTC,CASSASGANVLPF
.,TRBV12-5,TRBJ2-5,.,TGTGCTAGTGGTCCTAATGTAAGGCCCCCATCACAGGGCCAAGAGACCCAGTACTTC,CASGPNVRPPSQGQETQYF
.,TRBV27,TRBJ1-1,.,TGTGCCAGCAGTATCAGACAGAACACTGAAGCTTTCTTT,CASSIRQNTEAFF
.,TRBV28,TRBJ2-3,.,TGTGCCAGCAGTACCCCCCCCTGGTGGCGGGCAAGCACAGATACGCAGTATTTT,CASSTPPWWRASTDTQYF
.,TRBV29-1,TRBJ2-5,.,TGCAGCGTTAACGGACAGACCCCTACCCCATTGGAGACCCAGTACTTC,CSVNGQTPTPLETQYF
.,TRBV30,TRBJ1-4,.,TGTGCCTGGAGGGCAGGAGGGAAGAATGAAAAACTGTTTTTT,CAWRAGGKNEKLFF
.,TRBV5-1,TRBJ1-5,few,TGCGCCAGCAGCTTGACAGGACAGCACAATCAGCCCCAGCATTTT,CASSLTGQHNQPQHF
TRBD1,TRBV19,TRBJ1-5,.,TGTGCCAGTAGTCGGGACAGCCGACTCAATCAGCCCCAGCATTTT,CASSRDSRLNQPQHF
.,TRBV28,TRBJ2-4,.,TGTGCCAGCAGTCCCAGGACATCCCTAGCCAAAAACATTCAGTACTTC,CASSPRTSLAKNIQYF
TRBD2,TRBV4-3,TRBJ2-7,.,TGCGCCAGCAGCCAAGAAGAGCGGGGGGGAAGCTACGAGCAGTACTTC,CASSQEERGGSYEQYF
TRBD2,TRBV6-1,TRBJ2-1,once,TGTGCCAGCAGTGAGTTTTCTGGGTGCGGGAGTCGGAATGAGCAGTTCTTC,CASSEFSGCGSRNEQFF
.,TRBV28,TRBJ1-3,.,TGTGCCAGCACCTCGGGGGGAAGGGGAAACACCATATATTTT,CASTSGGRGNTIYF
TRBD1,TRBV27,TRBJ2-7,few,TGTGCCAGCACTCTCGACAGGGACTACGAGCAGTACTTC,CASTLDRDYEQYF
TRBD2,TRBV6-5,TRBJ2-1,.,TGTGCCAGCAGTCAAACGGGACTAGCCAATGAGCAGTTCTTC,CASSQTGLANEQFF
.,TRBV5-1,TRBJ2-2,.,TGCGCCAGCAGACAGAGGGCTGAGGACACCGGGGAGCTGTTTTTT,CASRQRAEDTGELFF
.,TRBV9,TRBJ2-1,.,TGTGCCAGCAGCGTAGTCGATAGCGGAGTCTACAATGAGCAGTTCTTC,CASSVVDSGVYNEQFF
.,TRBV5-1,TRBJ2-1,.,TGCGCCAGCAGCACCGGGAGCGAGTTCTACAATGAGCAGTTCTTC,CASSTGSEFYNEQFF
TRBD2,TRBV9,TRBJ2-1,.,TGTGCCAGCAGCGTACCAGCGGGAGAAAGCAATGAGCAGTTCTTC,CASSVPAGESNEQFF
.,TRBV27,TRBJ2-2,.,TGTGCCAGCAGTTTAAGACATTCCACCGGGGAGCTGTTTTTT,CASSLRHSTGELFF
.,TRBV19,TRBJ1-1,.,TGTGCCAGTAGTATACGGACAGTGCTGGGCACTGAAGCTTTCTTT,CASSIRTVLGTEAFF
TRBD1,TRBV2,TRBJ1-5,.,TGTGCCAGCAAAGGGGGCCTTAGCAATCAGCCCCAGCATTTT,CASKGGLSNQPQHF
.,TRBV11-2,TRBJ1-2,.,TGTGCCAGCAGCTCAAACACGGGACACTCGACGAGGGGCTACACCTTC,CASSSNTGHSTRGYTF
TRBD1,TRBV27,TRBJ2-5,.,TGTGCCAGCAGTGAACGACAGGGGGAACGAGAGACCCAGTACTTC,CASSERQGERETQYF
.,TRBV29-1,TRBJ1-1,once,TGCAGCGTTGATTCAGTTCGTGAGAACACTGAAGCTTTCTTT,CSVDSVRENTEAFF
.,TRBV19,TRBJ1-5,.,TGTGCCAGTAGTATTCTGCGGCAGGTAGGGGATCAGCCCCAGCATTTT,CASSILRQVGDQPQHF
.,TRBV15,TRBJ1-2,.,TGTGCCACCAGCAGAGATTTCGGAGGGGTTTTTTCCTATGGCTACACCTTC,CATSRDFGGVFSYGYTF
TRBD2,TRBV10-1,TRBJ2-1,.,TGCGCCAGTCTAGCGGGGGGAGCGTACAATGAGCAGTTCTTC,CASLAGGAYNEQFF
TRBD1,TRBV9,TRBJ1-1,.,TGTGCCAGCAGCGCACTCCCTAGGGACAGGGGCGGGAGAACTGAAGCTTTCTTT,CASSALPRDRGGRTEAFF
TRBD1,TRBV10-3,TRBJ2-3,.,TGTGCCATCAGTGACAGGGGGCCTGATACGCAGTATTTT,CAISDRGPDTQYF
TRBD2,TRBV30,TRBJ2-1,once,TGTGCCTGGAGAGCAACTAGCGGGGCCAACTACAATGAGCAGTTCTTC,CAWRATSGANYNEQFF
TRBD2,TRBV2,TRBJ2-3,.,TGTGCCAGCAGAGCTAGCGGGGGACCCACAGATACGCAGTATTTT,CASRASGGPTDTQYF
.,TRBV5-4,TRBJ2-3,.,TGTGCCAGCAGCTTGGAAAGGGGTGAACTAAGCACAGATACGCAGTATTTT,CASSLERGELSTDTQYF
TRBD1,TRBV4-3,TRBJ1-2,.,TGCGCCAGCAGCGACAGGGACGGATCCTTGGCGTATGGCTACACCTTC,CASSDRDGSLAYGYTF
.,TRBV15,TRBJ1-6,once,TGTGCCACCAGCAGAGGGAGGGCAGGGAGATCACCCCTCCACTTT,CATSRGRAGRSPLHF
TRBD1,TRBV5-1,TRBJ2-7,.,TGCGCCAGCAGCTTCCGGGACAGGACCTACGAGCAGTACTTC,CASSFRDRTYEQYF
TRBD1,TRBV29-1,TRBJ1-1,.,TGCAGCGTACAGGACAGGTCCCACACTGAAGCTTTCTTT,CSVQDRSHTEAFF
TRBD1,TRBV7-2,TRBJ1-1,.,TGTGCCAGCAGCTTCCAGGGGGCGCTCACTGAAGCTTTCTTT,CASSFQGALTEAFF